The 19 T cell receptor beta chains in this list originate from one sample, sequenced in a study of OX40 agonist ivuxolimab in advanced cancers. Clones were read by immunoSEQ multiplex PCR, and TCRdb kept only the in-frame ones, dropping some. The data hold roughly 50,000 clones, with 85% to 95% observed a single time. The sample consisted of CD4+ or CD8+ T cells sorted from blood, taken in a trial of the OX40 agonist ivuxolimab. These receptors were taken from an adult with an advanced solid tumor such as melanoma, head and neck, liver or kidney cancer.

The chain couples TRBV30 to TRBJ2-1; TRBD2 matches 7 bases. Germline V gene lookup returns CDR1 GTSNPN and CDR2 SVGIG (reference sequence). With V trimmed by 5 bases and J by 14 bases, 0 bases remained unmatched. The CDR3 is made up of 8 amino acids. CDR3 sequence reads: CAWGTKFF. CDR3 DNA: TGTGCCTGGGGGACTAAGTTCTTC.

V usage is TRBV7-9 and J usage is TRBJ2-7; D gene uncertain. CDR1 is SEHNR, CDR2 FQNEAQ, per germline (reference sequence). V was trimmed by 1 base and J by 9 bases, leaving 10 bases between them. This CDR3 spans 12 amino acids. The CDR3 protein is CASSLGVMAQYF. Written as DNA, the CDR3 is TGTGCCAGCAGCTTAGGCGTCATGGCGCAGTACTTC.

This chain connects TRBV28 to TRBJ2-5; D not resolved. The ends were cut back, 5 bases at V and 4 bases at J, with 11 bases in the middle. The CDR3 length is 13 residues. Looked up from germline, CDR1 is MDHEN and CDR2 is SYDVKM. The CDR3 loop is CASSLGPRETQYF. Here the CDR3 DNA reads TGTGCCAGCAGTCTCGGGCCTCGAGAGACCCAGTACTTC.

V is TRBV4-2 and J is TRBJ2-3, with no clear D. The V gene lost 2 bases and the J gene lost 0 bases, with 6 bases spanning the gap. The V gene's germline CDR1 is LGHNA and CDR2 YNFKEQ. The length of the CDR3 is 14 residues. CDR3 sequence reads: CASSQSSSTDTQYF. The CDR3 coding sequence is TGTGCCAGCAGCCAAAGCTCGAGCACAGATACGCAGTATTTT.

The rearrangement uses TRBV11-2 and TRBJ1-2, with 12 bases identical to TRBD1. Germline CDR1 reads SGHAT; CDR2 reads FQNNGV. V shed 4 bases, J shed 8 bases, and the junction held 8 bases outside the gene matches. This CDR3 contains 15 residues. The CDR3 DNA reads as TGTGCCAGCAGCTCGCCGGGACAGGGGGCTTGGGGCTACACCTTC. Translating gives CASSSPGQGAWGYTF.

The chain combines TRBV2 with TRBJ2-3, with TRBD2 matching over 7 bases. The trim removed 3 bases at V and 4 bases at J, leaving 19 bases unmatched. The CDR3 is 19 amino acids. Germline V lookup: CDR1 SNHLY, CDR2 FYNNEI. CDR3 protein: CASSEDFLAGGGMADTQYF. CDR3 bases: TGTGCCAGCAGTGAGGACTTTTTAGCGGGCGGAGGGATGGCAGATACGCAGTATTTT. Combining the CDR3 with reference TRBV2 and TRBJ2-3 gives the whole variable domain EPEVTQTPSHQVTQMGQEVILRCVPISNHLYFYWYRQILGQKVEFLVSFYNNEISEKSEIFDDQFSVERPDGSNFTLKIRSTKLEDSAMYFCASSEDFLAGGGMADTQYFGPGTRLTVL.

A single count supports this clone. Other nucleotide sequences from this sample produce the same CDR3. V and J are TRBV5-4 and TRBJ1-1; D not certain. The V gene lost 0 bases and the J gene lost 2 bases, with 5 bases spanning the gap. Germline assignment: CDR1 SGHNT and CDR2 YYREEE (reference sequence). The length of the CDR3 is 13 residues. The CDR3: CASSLGDNTEAFF. The DNA of the CDR3 is TGTGCCAGCAGCTTGGGGGATAACACTGAAGCTTTCTTT.

CDR3 sequence reads: CASSLSPGELFF. The CDR3 DNA reads as TGCGCCAGCAGCTTGAGTCCCGGGGAGCTGTTTTTT. The genes are TRBV5-1 and TRBJ2-2, with no clear D. V shed 1 base and J shed 6 bases, with 4 bases lying between them. This CDR3 contains 12 residues. The germline gives CDR1 SGHRS, CDR2 YFSETQ.

The V and J genes are TRBV7-3 and TRBJ1-1; D unclear. The CDR3 has 16 amino acids. V lost 3 bases, J lost 5 bases, and 19 bases lay in between. Per the germline V gene, CDR1 is SGHTA and CDR2 is FQGTGA. As DNA, the CDR3 is TGTGCCAGCAGCTTGTCCCCGACGGGAGGGCGAACTGAAGCTTTCTTT. Translated, it gives CASSLSPTGGRTEAFF. Full variable domain (remainder filled in from reference TRBV7-3 and TRBJ1-1): GAGVSQTPSNKVTEKGKYVELRCDPISGHTALYWYRQSLGQGPEFLIYFQGTGAADDSGLPNDRFFAVRPEGSVSTLKIQRTERGDSAVYLCASSLSPTGGRTEAFFGQGTRLTVV.

The chain uses TRBV27 and TRBJ1-3; no firm D call. The CDR3 consists of 14 residues. Germline assignment: CDR1 MNHEY and CDR2 SMNVEV (reference sequence). Trimming took 2 bases from V and 0 from J, leaving 5 bases between them. CDR3 sequence reads: CASSLRSSGNTIYF. DNA for the CDR3: TGTGCCAGCAGTTTAAGGTCCTCTGGAAACACCATATATTTT.

The rearrangement links TRBV6-6 to TRBJ1-2; unclear D gene. Germline-derived CDR1 and CDR2 are MNHNY and SVGAGI (reference sequence). The CDR3 contains 14 residues. The germline V and J ends were trimmed by 6 bases and 4 bases, with 15 bases remaining between them. The CDR3 DNA follows: TGTGCCAGCAGCGAGTTGTTTATTTCCTATGGCTACACCTTC. Translated: CASSELFISYGYTF.

This sequence joins TRBV21-1 and TRBJ1-5; the table's D call of TRBD1 was not tested on the DNA. TRBV21-1 is flagged as a pseudogene. This CDR3 is 15 amino acids long. DNA for the CDR3: TGTGCCAGCAGCAAGAGGGCAGGGGTTGGACAGCCCCAGCATTTT. The encoded protein is CASSKRAGVGQPQHF.

The chain employs TRBV4-1 and TRBJ2-1, with TRBD2 matching over 11 bases. V lost 3 bases, J lost 8 bases, and 3 bases stayed unmatched. This CDR3 has 14 residues. CDR1 and CDR2 from the germline V gene are MGHRA and YSYEKL. CDR3 bases: TGCGCCAGCAGCCAGGGACTAGCGGCGGATGAGCAGTTCTTC. The encoded protein is CASSQGLAADEQFF.

This chain's CDR3 is CASSSRGSGRSQFF. CDR3 bases: TGTGCCAGCAGCTCCCGGGGTAGCGGGAGAAGTCAGTTCTTC. The genes are TRBV7-9 and TRBJ2-1, with 9 bases aligning to TRBD2. Germline CDR1 reads SEHNR; CDR2 reads FQNEAQ (reference sequence). Trimming removed 4 bases from V and 13 bases from J; junction bases left unmatched: 11. The CDR3 sequence is 14 residues long.

The gene calls are TRBV29-1 and TRBJ1-2, with D possibly matching TRBD1 (6 bases). The CDR3 sequence is 12 residues long. Germline V gene sequence: CDR1 SQVTM, CDR2 ANQGSEA. V lost 3 bases to trimming and J lost 4 bases, with 9 bases between them. As DNA, the CDR3 is TGCAGCGTTGATGGGGGGCCCTATGGCTACACCTTC. The encoded protein is CSVDGGPYGYTF.

This chain joins TRBV5-1 and TRBJ2-1; D is uncertain. Trimming cost V 1 base and J 7 bases, with 6 bases left between them. This CDR3 contains 12 residues. CDR1 and CDR2 (germline): SGHRS, YFSETQ. Here the CDR3 reads CASSLTRNEQFF. The CDR3 DNA is TGCGCCAGCAGCTTGACTCGGAATGAGCAGTTCTTC.

The chain employs TRBV7-8 and TRBJ1-1, with a tentative D call TRBD1 (6 bases). The CDR3 is 15 amino acids. The V gene lost 4 bases and the J gene lost 0 bases, with 12 bases spanning the gap. Germline CDR1 SGHVS, CDR2 FQNEAQ. The CDR3 here is CASSSLTGLNTEAFF. The CDR3 DNA sequence: TGTGCCAGCAGCTCCCTTACAGGGTTGAACACTGAAGCTTTCTTT.

The rearrangement joins TRBV7-9 to TRBJ1-4; 8 bases are shared with TRBD1. This CDR3 spans 14 amino acids. From germline, CDR1 is SEHNR and CDR2 FQNEAQ (reference sequence). Trimming took 2 bases from V and 11 from J; bases not matched to a gene: 7. The CDR3 DNA sequence: TGTGCCAGCAGCTTACAGGGGGCTGAGTGGAAACTGTTTTTT. This encodes CASSLQGAEWKLFF.

This clone appeared once. V usage is TRBV30 and J usage is TRBJ2-1; 7 bases fit TRBD1. The CDR3 is 11 amino acids. The V gene's germline CDR1 is GTSNPN and CDR2 SVGIG (reference sequence). The V and J ends lost 8 bases and 10 bases, in that order; junction bases with no gene match: 8. This CDR3 is CASYRGWEQFF. Here the CDR3 DNA reads TGTGCCAGCTACAGGGGTTGGGAGCAGTTCTTC.